Reported below is one TCR beta chain. In the authors' methods: Reference gene primers were amplified, and this amplification served to estimate nucleated cell counts. Profiling relied on immunoSEQ multiplex PCR, and the TCRdb table lists in-frame clones only, not all of them. V and J calls and clone size are copied from that table; D and trimming were computed from the DNA. This table holds roughly 38,000 clones, around 84% found once. The CDR3 consists of 13 residues. The V end lost 0 bases, the J end lost 5 bases, and 6 bases lay between the germline ends. The germline V gene encodes CDR1 ENHRY and CDR2 SYGVKD. This sample was included in a study of blood T cell repertoires in COVID-19. In the study overall: Both acute and convalescent COVID-19 samples were obtained from the United States, Italy and Spain. T cells, B-cell-depleted T cells, or PBMCs supplied cDNA or gDNA.

The sequencing input was peripheral blood. J is TRBJ2-3 and V is TRBV10-3; D is perhaps TRBD2 (5 bases). This receptor was obtained from a man between 65 and 85 years old with acute or convalescent COVID-19. Here the CDR3 reads CAISESTRDTQYF. The DNA for the CDR3 is TGTGCCATCAGTGAGTCTACTAGAGATACGCAGTATTTT.